A selection of T cell receptor beta chains follows, all from one sample in a study of neurological immune-mediated disorders. From the 5' RACE reads, TCRdb called clonotypes with MiXCR, one entry per CDR3 protein. The data hold around 70,000 distinct CDR3 sequences, with 4% to 6% observed a single time. Sequencing used PBMCs. Source of these receptors: a woman in her twenties or thirties with multiple sclerosis. The CDR3 runs from the conserved cysteine through the conserved F or W. D genes are given only for firm matches. A clone size is listed for some rows: how often the clone was seen (once, few, many), or a class if it is expanded.

CDR3 length,J gene,V gene,clone size,D gene,CDR3 DNA,CDR3 protein
13,TRBJ2-7,TRBV5-1,many,-,TGCGCCAGCAGCCAAGGAGGTTCCGACGAGCAGTACTTC,CASSQGGSDEQYF
14,TRBJ2-1,TRBV20-1,many,TRBD1,TGCAGTGCGGTCGACAGGGGAGGCGGGTATGAGCAGTTCTTC,CSAVDRGGGYEQFF
16,TRBJ2-3,TRBV20-1,many,-,TGCAGTGCTAGAGATCCCAGAACTAGCAGCACAGATACGCAGTATTTT,CSARDPRTSSTDTQYF
14,TRBJ2-7,TRBV6-5,many,-,TGTGCCAGCAGAAAGGGGGGAGGGTCGGGGGAGCAGTACTTC,CASRKGGGSGEQYF
13,TRBJ1-2,TRBV20-1,many,TRBD1,TGCAGTGCTACCGGACAGGGCTTCAGGGGCTACACCTTC,CSATGQGFRGYTF
18,TRBJ2-1,TRBV9,many,TRBD2,TGTGCCAGCAGCGGACCTGTGACTAGCGGGGGGTGGATGGATGAGCAGTTCTTC,CASSGPVTSGGWMDEQFF
14,TRBJ1-1,TRBV20-1,many,TRBD1,TGCAGTGCTAATAGGGACAGGGGGCGAACTGAAGCTTTCTTT,CSANRDRGRTEAFF
13,TRBJ2-7,TRBV5-1,many,TRBD2,TGCGCCAGCAGCTTCAATATCGGGGGGGAGCAGTACTTC,CASSFNIGGEQYF
14,TRBJ2-2,TRBV12-3/TRBV12-4,many,-,TGTGCCAGCAGCACAGGGACGAACACCGGGGAGCTGTTTTTT,CASSTGTNTGELFF
15,TRBJ2-7,TRBV15,many,-,TGTGCCACCAGCAGAGATGGGGCTAGCTCCTACGAGCAGTACTTC,CATSRDGASSYEQYF
14,TRBJ1-5,TRBV4-2,-,-,TGTGCCAGCAGCCAAGCTTCCAGCAATCAGCCCCAGAATTTT,CASSQASSNQPQNF
14,TRBJ1-1,TRBV6-5,few,-,TGTGCCAGCAGGTGGACAGACCAGAACACTGAAGCTTTCTTT,CASRWTDQNTEAFF
14,TRBJ1-1,TRBV15,many,-,TGTGCCACCAGCGTTCGCCGGGGGAACACTGAAGCTTTCTTT,CATSVRRGNTEAFF
14,TRBJ1-1,TRBV5-5,many,-,TGTGCCAGCAGCTGGCGGGGGCAAGGGACTGAAGCTTTCTTT,CASSWRGQGTEAFF
14,TRBJ2-1,TRBV5-1,many,-,TGCGCCAGCAGCTTGGGGCAGAGATACAATGAGCAGTTCTTC,CASSLGQRYNEQFF
13,TRBJ1-2,TRBV2,many,TRBD1,TGTGCCAGCAGGGGGGACAGGGGCTATGGCTACACCTTC,CASRGDRGYGYTF
14,TRBJ1-5,TRBV7-2,many,TRBD1,TGTGCCAGCAGCCCGCGGACAGGGGATCAGCCCCAGCATTTT,CASSPRTGDQPQHF
16,TRBJ2-5,TRBV6-5,-,TRBD2,TGTGCCAGCAGTTACGCTGGACTAGCGGGGCAAGAGACCCAGTACTTC,CASSYAGLAGQETQYF
14,TRBJ2-3,TRBV20-1,-,-,TGCAGTGCTCGCGACAGGTGGGGCGGAGATACGCAGTATTTT,CSARDRWGGDTQYF
15,TRBJ2-3,TRBV10-3,many,TRBD2,TGTGCCATCAGTGATCAGAAGCGGGGGACAGATACGCAGTATTTT,CAISDQKRGTDTQYF
15,TRBJ2-3,TRBV20-1,many,TRBD1,TGCAGTGCTAGAGAGGCGACAGGGGATAGGGATACGCAGTATTTT,CSAREATGDRDTQYF
15,TRBJ1-2,TRBV3-1,many,-,TGTGCCAGCAGCCCTCGGAGGGGGGTTAACTATGGCTACACCTTC,CASSPRRGVNYGYTF
12,TRBJ1-5,TRBV2,many,-,TGTGCCAGCAGGGCAGGGGATCAGCCCCAGCATTTT,CASRAGDQPQHF
13,TRBJ2-1,TRBV25-1,many,TRBD2,TGTGCTGCAGCTAGCGGGGCCAACAATGAGCAGTTCTTC,CAAASGANNEQFF
16,TRBJ2-5,TRBV20-1,many,-,TGCAGTGCTAGAGTCACCGGGGACCCGGTGGGTTGGACCCAGTACTTC,CSARVTGDPVGWTQYF
18,TRBJ2-4,TRBV3-1,many,TRBD2,TGTGCCAGCAGCCAACGAACTAGCGGAGGGATAGCCAAAAACATTCAGTACTTC,CASSQRTSGGIAKNIQYF
15,TRBJ2-7,TRBV5-1,many,TRBD1,TGCGCCAGCAGCTTCGGGACAGGGGCGTCCTACGAGCAGTACTTC,CASSFGTGASYEQYF